What follows describes a single TCR beta chain. Its antigen specificity is not known. The sample holds no much larger clone one base away, and base qualities are not on file. Participants in the prospective study were enrolled through a virtual design, were aged 18 to 89 years, and lived in roughly 24 United States geographic areas. In the prospective study, participants were assigned to cohorts based on the clinical history participants reported in a screening survey and a study questionnaire. A participant counted as exposed if, within 2 weeks of entering the study, that participant had been in contact with someone who had a PCR-confirmed or clinician-diagnosed COVID-19 case. Mobile phlebotomists in the prospective study collected whole blood, serum and a nasopharyngeal or oropharyngeal swab from every participant. Participants in the prospective study had the option to provide additional blood draws and questionnaires over a roughly 2-month period. Blood samples from the prospective study were shipped frozen or at room temperature prior to DNA extraction.

The data belong to a study of blood T cell repertoires in COVID-19 (dated by TCRdb to the early 2020s). With respect to the entire study: Samples covering the acute and convalescent phases of COVID-19 were provided by collaborators in the United States, Italy and Spain. The prospective study material was composed of cDNA or gDNA derived from T cells, B-cell-depleted T cells, or PBMCs. Subjects who had been exposed to COVID-19, were actively infected with it, or had recovered from it provided the deeply sampled blood TCRbeta repertoires that made up the dataset. The repertoires were released in a freely available public database meant as a resource for research on the immune response to SARS-CoV-2. The samples were drawn from two sources: the first 160 participants of the ongoing ImmuneRACE study, and fewer than 1,500 subjects contributed by 6 global collaborators. The sample metadata nearly always contained a de-identified subject ID, COVID-19 status, age in years and sex. HLA class I and class II types, where available, came from metadata supplied by the sample provider rather than from assay-based typing.

V is pared back by 3 bases and J by 2 bases, with 11 bases lying between the germline termini. The CDR1 and CDR2 encoded by the germline V gene are SQVTM and ANQGSEA. The CDR3 numbers 13 residues from cysteine through phenylalanine. Kept here is only the CDR3 DNA, which spans 39 bases and is read in frame from base 1. The research as a whole found: The quantity of clinical and demographic metadata differed by source and by participant and was supplied without curation.

The immunoSEQ Assay, a bias-controlled multiplex PCR, was used to amplify TCRbeta CDR3 regions from genomic DNA. In the paper's pipeline: The number of nucleated cells in each sample was estimated by amplification of reference gene primers within the assay. To quantify the absolute abundance of each unique TCRbeta CDR3 rearrangement, sequence reads were collapsed and filtered. For each sample, productive Simpson clonality was calculated by taking the square root of Simpson's diversity index across productive rearrangements. Drawn from immuneACCESS, this table holds only the in-frame rearrangements with V and J called that TCRdb kept. Clones are partly lost; checked studies trace under half to an unresolved V gene and leave the rest unexplained. V, J and clone size derive from that table, while D and trimming were established from the DNA sequence. The sample table shows 350,000 to 400,000 clones, and roughly nine tenths are seen once. The ten largest clones add up to just over 0.85% of the sample.

The receptor's source is a woman aged 40 to 49 who had been exposed to COVID-19. The rearrangement combines TRBV29-1 with TRBJ2-7; the D gene cannot be named for sure. What was sequenced was PBMCs or T cells enriched from blood (not recorded which). For the CDR3, the sequence is CSVEAGSPYEQYF. The nucleotides are TGCAGCGTTGAGGCAGGTTCCCCCTACGAGCAGTACTTC.